This is a list of T cell receptor beta chains from one sample in a study of blood T cell repertoires in COVID-19. The repertoire was sequenced with immunoSEQ multiplex PCR; TCRdb's copy has only in-frame clones and lacks some. Among around 200,000 clones listed, about 90% were seen once. Material for sequencing was peripheral blood. All receptors derive from a woman between 45 and 60 years old with acute or convalescent COVID-19. Each CDR3 is given with its conserved first and last residue.

V,J,CDR3
TRBV5-6,TRBJ2-3,CASSPTVSTDTQYF
TRBV5-1,TRBJ1-1,CASSLGDRGRTEAFF
TRBV27,TRBJ1-5,CASSFNGDNQPQHF
TRBV6-2/TRBV6-3,TRBJ1-5,CASSYSGGNQPQHF
TRBV7-6,TRBJ2-3,CASSSSGISTDTQYF
TRBV5-1,TRBJ1-6,CASRGGEDSPLHF
TRBV15,TRBJ1-6,CATSREPGNNSPLHF
TRBV13,TRBJ1-3,CASSLSVGNTIYF
TRBV19,TRBJ1-1,CASSMEGSNTEAFF
TRBV7-2,TRBJ1-6,CASSLTGYNSPLHF
TRBV11-2,TRBJ1-2,CASSPEKAGGYTF
TRBV11-2,TRBJ1-1,CASSLDREAEAFF
TRBV7-9,TRBJ1-2,CASGHRGTNYGYTF
TRBV5-6,TRBJ2-1,CASSPGLVRNEQFF
TRBV11-2,TRBJ2-3,CASSSPRLAGGPADTQYF
TRBV9,TRBJ1-3,CASSVSSSRGTGNTIYF
TRBV27,TRBJ2-7,CASSSLDSVKQYF
TRBV3-1/TRBV3-2,TRBJ2-5,CASSNNFMGSETQYF
TRBV9,TRBJ2-5,CASSGGHQGARETQYF
TRBV5-1,TRBJ2-2,CASSRSGAPLSGELFF
TRBV3-1/TRBV3-2,TRBJ1-1,CASSQQTGYTEAFF
TRBV7-6,TRBJ1-5,CASSLLGGAGNQPQHF
TRBV4-3,TRBJ2-2,CASSHRTGAGGELFF
TRBV19,TRBJ1-4,CASSILGRATNEKLFF
TRBV5-1,TRBJ2-3,CATKMTSGRSTDTQYF
TRBV9,TRBJ1-3,CASSPEGTGAGNTIYF
TRBV5-1,TRBJ1-2,CASSLSGYGYTF
TRBV7-8,TRBJ2-5,CASSLTGRGETQYF
TRBV5-4,TRBJ2-3,CASSLGSGHTDTQYF
TRBV5-4,TRBJ2-5,CASSFGGVQETQYF
TRBV18,TRBJ1-4,CASSPNVAPGGGEKLFF
TRBV11-3,TRBJ1-5,CASSPGGSQPQHF
TRBV5-4,TRBJ2-5,CASSSGLSQETQYF
TRBV5-1,TRBJ1-5,CASSFTGRQPQHF
TRBV6-2/TRBV6-3,TRBJ2-2,CASSRLGGRAGELFF
TRBV10-3,TRBJ2-5,CAISEGRGETQYF
TRBV24-1,TRBJ1-2,CATSPPSTSPNYGYTF
TRBV30,TRBJ1-4,CASRGVATNEKLFF
TRBV7-2,TRBJ1-2,CASSSGQGSKGYTF
TRBV5-1,TRBJ1-4,CASSWTGGSEKLFF